These 20 T cell receptor beta chains came from one sample sequenced in a study of T cell responses to AZD1222 COVID-19 vaccine. Using immunoSEQ multiplex PCR, the repertoire was profiled, and TCRdb retains in-frame clones only, with some absent. Of 250,000 to 300,000 clones listed, almost 95% are singletons. The material was peripheral blood, obtained 28 days after the second AZD1222 dose. These receptors originate from an adult who received the AZD1222 COVID-19 vaccine.

This chain uses TRBV2 with TRBJ2-2; unclear D gene. The CDR3 is made up of 13 amino acids. Germline V gene data show CDR1 as SNHLY and CDR2 as FYNNEI. The V end lost 6 bases, the J end lost 6 bases, and 11 bases lay between the germline ends. The CDR3 sequence: CASRATQAGELFF. The CDR3 DNA is TGTGCCAGCAGGGCCACTCAGGCCGGGGAGCTGTTTTTT.

This chain connects TRBV5-1 to TRBJ1-1; 8 bases map to TRBD1. The trim removed 5 bases at V and 1 base at J, leaving 7 bases unmatched. CDR1 SGHRS and CDR2 YFSETQ come from the germline V gene. The CDR3 sequence is 15 residues long. CDR3 amino acids: CASSFTGTGNTEAFF. Here the CDR3 DNA reads TGCGCCAGCAGTTTCACCGGGACAGGGAACACTGAAGCTTTCTTT.

This clone was seen only a few times. This chain links TRBV6-5 with TRBJ2-3; perhaps TRBD1 as D (6 bases). CDR1 and CDR2 from the germline V gene are MNHEY and SVGAGI. The CDR3 is 15 amino acids. Trimming took 6 bases from V and 2 from J, leaving 15 bases between them. CDR3 sequence (DNA): TGTGCCAGCAGGGCCGTGTGGACAGTCACAGATACGCAGTATTTT. Its translation is CASRAVWTVTDTQYF.

This chain uses TRBV6-5 with TRBJ2-1; 9 bases fit TRBD2. Unmatched junction bases numbered 4, after V lost 4 bases and J lost 0 bases. CDR1 and CDR2 from the germline V gene are MNHEY and SVGAGI. The CDR3 totals 16 residues. The CDR3 nucleotides read TGTGCCAGCAGTTCTAGCGGGGCTAGCTCCTACAATGAGCAGTTCTTC. It encodes CASSSSGASSYNEQFF.

The gene calls are TRBV2 and TRBJ2-1, with TRBD2 as a possible D gene (6 bases). V was shortened by 5 bases and J by 7 bases, with 12 bases between the two germline ends. Germline CDR1 is SNHLY and CDR2 is FYNNEI. The CDR3 covers 13 residues. CDR3 DNA sequence: TGTGCCAGCAGTCCCCCTGGAGGGAATGAGCAGTTCTTC. Translating gives CASSPPGGNEQFF.

CDR3 region: CASSPNRGARPQHF. In DNA form, the CDR3 reads TGTGCCAGCAGTCCCAACAGAGGGGCGCGGCCCCAGCATTTT. The chain joins TRBV3-1 (or the pseudogene TRBV3-2) to TRBJ1-5; a weak D match, TRBD1 (5 bases). The germline V gene has CDR1 LGHDT and CDR2 YNNKEL (reference sequence). The V and J ends lost 6 bases and 9 bases respectively, with 18 bases between them. This CDR3 contains 14 residues.

The chain uses TRBV2 and TRBJ1-6; D ambiguous. Trimming removed 3 bases at V and 6 bases at J, with 6 bases between. This CDR3 spans 13 amino acids. Germline lookup yields CDR1 SNHLY and CDR2 FYNNEI. CDR3 in DNA: TGTGCCAGCAGTGAGGAAATTAATTCACCCCTCCACTTT. Translating it yields CASSEEINSPLHF.

V usage is TRBV10-3 and J usage is TRBJ2-1, with a possible D match to TRBD2 (6 bases). V lost 0 bases, J lost 8 bases, and 14 bases lay in between. This CDR3 contains 15 residues. CDR1 is ENHRY and CDR2 is SYGVKD in the germline V gene. The CDR3 reads CAISESDRGSDEQFF. The CDR3 region has the DNA TGTGCCATCAGTGAGTCCGACCGGGGGTCCGATGAGCAGTTCTTC.

There are a few counts of this clone. The chain joins TRBV4-2 to TRBJ1-4, with TRBD1 matching 9 bases. Germline V CDR1 and CDR2: LGHNA, YNFKEQ. CDR3 length: 15 amino acids. J lost 3 bases, V lost 3 bases, and 2 bases had no gene match. The CDR3 coding sequence is TGTGCCAGCAGCCAGGGACAGGGAGCTAATGAAAAACTGTTTTTT. This translates into CASSQGQGANEKLFF.

The chain has TRBV3-1 (or the pseudogene TRBV3-2) and TRBJ1-2; D remains ambiguous. V was cut by 3 bases and J by 5 bases, with 19 bases left in between. The CDR3 is 16 residues long. The germline V gene encodes CDR1 LGHDT and CDR2 YNNKEL (reference sequence). The CDR3 DNA is TGTGCCAGCAGCCAGGGAGACACGGGAATGACGTATGGCTACACCTTC. This translates into CASSQGDTGMTYGYTF.

V usage is TRBV3-1 (or the pseudogene TRBV3-2) and J usage is TRBJ2-3; perhaps TRBD1 as D (6 bases). Looked up from germline, CDR1 is LGHDT and CDR2 is YNNKEL (reference sequence). The CDR3 loop spans 16 amino acids. V was cut by 8 bases and J by 1 base, with 19 bases left in between. Written as DNA, the CDR3 is TGTGCCAGCTTGCTAGGGGGTAAACGGGGCACAGATACGCAGTATTTT. This codes for CASLLGGKRGTDTQYF.

V and J are TRBV2 and TRBJ1-2; possibly TRBD1 for D (5 bases). The germline V gene has CDR1 SNHLY and CDR2 FYNNEI. This CDR3 spans 15 amino acids. Trimming took 9 bases from V and 5 from J, leaving 22 bases between them. For the CDR3, the DNA is TGTGCCAGTATTCCCGGGACGGACGATCTTTATGGCTACACCTTC. Protein: CASIPGTDDLYGYTF. The variable domain in full, with the rest retrieved from reference TRBV2 and TRBJ1-2, is EPEVTQTPSHQVTQMGQEVILRCVPISNHLYFYWYRQILGQKVEFLVSFYNNEISEKSEIFDDQFSVERPDGSNFTLKIRSTKLEDSAMYFCASIPGTDDLYGYTFGSGTRLTVV.

This clone was counted between two and nine times. The rearrangement uses TRBV7-9 and TRBJ2-1; TRBD1 might be the D (7 bases). The V gene's germline CDR1 is SEHNR and CDR2 FQNEAQ (reference sequence). The CDR3 runs 13 residues. V lost 5 bases and J 7 bases, leaving 12 bases between the germline ends. CDR3 DNA: TGTGCCAGCAGCGCCCCAGGGGGGAATGAGCAGTTCTTC. Amino acids: CASSAPGGNEQFF.

With respect to this clone: One end of the junction varies from germline; a read error may be responsible. V gene TRBV7-7 combines with J gene TRBJ2-5; no clear D gene. This CDR3 has 15 residues. Germline V gene sequence: CDR1 SSHAT, CDR2 FNYEAQ (reference sequence). The CDR3 loop is CASSLAISKQETQYF. The CDR3, as DNA: TGTGCTAGCAGCTTAGCTATTAGCAAGCAAGAGACCCAGTACTTC.

The gene calls are TRBV3-1 (or the pseudogene TRBV3-2) and TRBJ2-2; no clear D. This CDR3 is 14 amino acids long. CDR1 is LGHDT and CDR2 is YNNKEL in the germline V gene (reference sequence). The V end was cut by 0 bases, the J end by 6 bases, with 8 bases between. CDR3 protein: CASSQDLSAGELFF. Here the CDR3 DNA reads TGTGCCAGCAGCCAAGATTTATCCGCCGGGGAGCTGTTTTTT.

This clone was observed a single time. The CDR3 here is CASSQVQGEYNEQFF. In DNA, the CDR3 is TGCGCCAGCAGCCAAGTGCAGGGGGAGTACAATGAGCAGTTCTTC. The chain is built from TRBV4-1 and TRBJ2-1, with 7 positions matching TRBD1. The CDR3 spans 15 residues. The V gene end was trimmed by 1 base and the J gene end by 4 bases; junction bases not matched to a gene: 4. The germline CDR1 and CDR2 sequences are MGHRA and YSYEKL.

The V and J genes are TRBV15 and TRBJ1-4; no firm D call. V lost 5 bases and J lost 3, with 16 bases in between. The CDR3 covers 16 residues. Germline values: CDR1 LNHNV, CDR2 YYDKDF (reference sequence). In DNA form, the CDR3 reads TGTGCCACCAGCCCGCAACTAAGGGATCCTAATGAAAAACTGTTTTTT. It is translated as CATSPQLRDPNEKLFF.

The V call is TRBV11-2, the J call TRBJ1-1; 8 nucleotides match TRBD1. CDR3 size: 17 residues. The V and J ends lost 6 bases and 0 bases, in that order; junction bases with no gene match: 12. The germline V gene encodes CDR1 SGHAT and CDR2 FQNNGV. Here the CDR3 reads CASRSLGRGLMNTEAFF. CDR3 in DNA: TGTGCCAGCAGGTCCCTGGGCAGGGGGCTCATGAACACTGAAGCTTTCTTT.

This chain joins TRBV5-1 and TRBJ2-2; TRBD1 is a possible D gene (5 bases). V was shortened by 3 bases and J by 5 bases, with 8 bases between the two germline ends. The germline gives CDR1 SGHRS, CDR2 YFSETQ. CDR3 length: 13 amino acids. CDR3 region: CASSSQGTGELFF. CDR3 nucleotide sequence: TGCGCCAGCAGCTCCCAGGGAACCGGGGAGCTGTTTTTT.

The chain combines TRBV27 with TRBJ1-2, with D possibly matching TRBD1 (6 bases). The V end lost 2 bases, the J end lost 8 bases, and 15 bases lay between the germline ends. The CDR3 totals 14 residues. Germline V gene data show CDR1 as MNHEY and CDR2 as SMNVEV (reference sequence). CDR3 in DNA: TGTGCCAGCAGTTTACAGCGGGGGGCGCGAGGCTACACCTTC. Protein sequence: CASSLQRGARGYTF.